The 11 T cell receptor beta chains listed next were all sequenced from one sample in a study of blood T cell repertoires in COVID-19. Assay used: immunoSEQ multiplex PCR; TCRdb lists only in-frame clones, some missing. The table shows some 270,000 clones, with approximately 89% occurring only once. Sequenced input: PBMCs or T cells enriched from blood (not recorded which). These receptors all come from a woman in her 40s who had been exposed to COVID-19.

This clone was seen only once. This chain links TRBV4-3 with TRBJ2-7; a weak D match, TRBD2 (5 bases). V lost 0 bases, J lost 2 bases, and 8 bases lay in between. CDR1 is LGHNA and CDR2 is YSLEER in the germline V gene. The CDR3 has 14 residues. CDR3 nucleotide sequence: TGCGCCAGCAGCCAAGATTTGGGAGCCTACGAGCAGTACTTC. It encodes CASSQDLGAYEQYF.

The CDR3 here is CASSQDRDTGNTIYF. The CDR3 coding sequence is TGTGCCAGCAGCCAAGATCGGGACACCGGAAACACCATATATTTT. The V and J genes are TRBV3-1 (or the pseudogene TRBV3-2) and TRBJ1-3; D possibly corresponds to TRBD1 (6 bases). This CDR3 is built from 15 residues. V lost 0 bases and J 4 bases, leaving 10 bases between the germline ends. Germline CDR1 and CDR2: LGHDT and YNNKEL (reference sequence).

A single count supports this clone. This chain uses TRBV6-5 with TRBJ1-5; 7 bases map to TRBD1. The germline V gene has CDR1 MNHEY and CDR2 SVGAGI. V trimming: 6 bases; J trimming: 4 bases; junction bases outside the gene matches: 9. This CDR3 spans 15 amino acids. The CDR3 here is CASRDPGTANQPQHF. The CDR3 DNA reads TGTGCCAGCAGGGACCCTGGGACAGCTAATCAGCCCCAGCATTTT.

The rearrangement uses TRBV4-3 and TRBJ2-5; 7 bases agree with TRBD2. The CDR3 is 15 amino acids. V trimming: 0 bases; J trimming: 5 bases; junction bases outside the gene matches: 6. Germline V gives CDR1 LGHNA, CDR2 YSLEER. CDR3 DNA sequence: TGCGCCAGCAGCCAAGATTTTTGGGGGGGGGAGACCCAGTACTTC. Amino acid sequence: CASSQDFWGGETQYF.

The chain recombines TRBV5-4 with TRBJ1-4, with D possibly matching TRBD1 (5 bases). Trimming took 0 bases from V and 7 from J, leaving 10 bases between them. Looked up from germline, CDR1 is SGHNT and CDR2 is YYREEE (reference sequence). There are 14 residues in the CDR3. The chain's CDR3 is CASSLDQGGEKLFF. CDR3 in DNA: TGTGCCAGCAGCTTGGATCAGGGAGGTGAAAAACTGTTTTTT. The entire variable domain, with the rest obtained from reference TRBV5-4 and TRBJ1-4, is as follows: ETGVTQSPTHLIKTRGQQVTLRCSSQSGHNTVSWYQQALGQGPQFIFQYYREEENGRGNFPPRFSGLQFPNYSSELNVNALELDDSALYLCASSLDQGGEKLFFGSGTQLSVL.

This chain links TRBV7-9 with TRBJ1-2, with 9 positions matching TRBD1. CDR1 is SEHNR, CDR2 FQNEAQ, per germline (reference sequence). V shed 5 bases and J 8 bases; nucleotides not matched to a gene: 15. This CDR3 is 16 amino acids long. DNA of the CDR3: TGTGCCAGCAGCCCTAGTTTCACCGGGACAGGGAGGGGCTACACCTTC. This translates into CASSPSFTGTGRGYTF.

The sample holds one count of this clone. The chain recombines TRBV11-3 with TRBJ1-1; D is unresolved. Germline assignment: CDR1 SGHNT and CDR2 YENEEA. The V end lost 3 bases, the J end lost 1 base, and 9 bases lay between the germline ends. There are 14 residues in the CDR3. CDR3 bases: TGTGCCAGCAGCTTCAGCAGAGGGAACACTGAAGCTTTCTTT. Amino acid sequence: CASSFSRGNTEAFF.

This chain uses TRBV7-2 with TRBJ1-2, with D possibly being TRBD1 (6 bases). CDR1 and CDR2 (germline): SGHTA, FQGNSA. The CDR3 totals 14 residues. V lost 2 bases and J 2 bases, leaving 9 bases between the germline ends. This CDR3 is CASSLSGVNYGYTF. CDR3 bases: TGTGCCAGCAGCTTATCAGGGGTAAACTATGGCTACACCTTC.

The gene calls are TRBV9 and TRBJ1-1; 7 nucleotides line up with TRBD1. Germline V lookup: CDR1 SGDLS, CDR2 YYNGEE. With V trimmed by 3 bases and J by 0 bases, 5 bases remained unmatched. The CDR3 covers 15 residues. CDR3 amino acids: CASSARGSLNTEAFF. The DNA of the CDR3 is TGTGCCAGCAGCGCCAGGGGGTCCTTGAACACTGAAGCTTTCTTT.

The chain employs TRBV30 and TRBJ2-3; tentative D call: TRBD2 (5 bases). V gave up 4 bases and J gave up 9 bases, with 20 bases separating them. The germline CDR1 and CDR2 sequences are GTSNPN and SVGIG (reference sequence). This CDR3 spans 14 amino acids. The chain's CDR3 is CAWTRGDYSPTQYF. The CDR3 bases are TGTGCCTGGACACGGGGAGATTACAGTCCCACGCAGTATTTT.

The V gene is TRBV7-3, the J gene TRBJ2-1; D unresolved. Germline CDR1 reads SGHTA; CDR2 reads FQGTGA. The CDR3 is 13 residues long. Trimming left V 5 bases short and J 6 bases short, with 11 bases between. Here the CDR3 DNA reads TGTGCCAGCAGCGCGTACTCAGGCAATGAGCAGTTCTTC. The encoded protein is CASSAYSGNEQFF.